The 27 T cell receptor beta chains below come from one sample, sequenced in a study of CD8 T cells in ankylosing spondylitis. TCRdb fed the 5' RACE reads into MiXCR, producing one record per CDR3 protein. The sample holds under 950,000 distinct CDR3 sequences, 15% to 20% seen once. Study-wide findings and caveats: Seemingly characteristic of ankylosing spondylitis blood was a TCR beta motif consisting of about 8 highly homologous variants.

What these receptors recognize is not known. The sequenced sample consisted of blood, either unsorted or a sorted T cell fraction (not recorded which). Receptors were obtained from a male donor with ankylosing spondylitis.

This clonotype came up many times. V gene TRBV12-3 or TRBV12-4 combines with J gene TRBJ2-1; 11 bases fit TRBD2. V shed 6 bases and J 5 bases; nucleotides not matched to a gene: 0. The CDR3 length is 13 residues. The CDR3 DNA reads as TGTGCCAGCAGGACTAGCGGGGACAATGAGCAGTTCTTC. Translation: CASRTSGDNEQFF.

V and J are TRBV7-9 and TRBJ2-4; no firm D call. CDR1 is SEHNR, CDR2 FQNEAQ, per germline (reference sequence). This CDR3 spans 16 amino acids. V was trimmed by 6 bases and J by 1 base, leaving 16 bases between them. CDR3 nucleotides: TGTGCCAGCAGTGGTCATCTCTATTCCGCCAAAAACATTCAGTACTTC. Its translation is CASSGHLYSAKNIQYF.

This clonotype has only a few counts. This chain connects TRBV15 to TRBJ1-2, with 10 bases that match TRBD1. Trimming cost V 1 base and J 4 bases; bases outside gene matches: 9. Looked up from germline, CDR1 is LNHNV and CDR2 is YYDKDF (reference sequence). The CDR3 sequence is 17 residues long. The CDR3 DNA reads as TGTGCCACCAGCAGAGCCCTACCGGGACAGGGGATCTATGGCTACACCTTC. Translation gives CATSRALPGQGIYGYTF.

V and J are TRBV10-1 and TRBJ2-7, with D hard to call. Germline V gives CDR1 WNHNN, CDR2 SYGVQD (reference sequence). The CDR3 sequence is 19 residues long. The V end was cut by 7 bases, the J end by 0 bases, with 28 bases between. Here the CDR3 reads CASMRDKVRKPKSSYEQYF. Written as DNA, the CDR3 is TGCGCCAGCATGCGAGACAAGGTACGAAAGCCTAAGAGCTCCTACGAGCAGTACTTC.

This clonotype was seen more than once but under ten times. V usage is TRBV12-3 or TRBV12-4 and J usage is TRBJ2-7; D is unclear. V dropped 6 bases and J dropped 4 bases, with 16 bases sitting between them. The CDR3 loop spans 14 amino acids. CDR3 nucleotides: TGTGCCAGCAGCCCCCGGCCCCCTTCTTACGAGCAGTACTTC. Translated, it gives CASSPRPPSYEQYF.

The CDR3 loop reads CASSSLRGSWNEQFF. The CDR3 DNA follows: TGTGCCAGCAGTTCCCTACGCGGGAGCTGGAATGAGCAGTTCTTC. The V call is TRBV12-3 or TRBV12-4, the J call TRBJ2-1; 7 positions match TRBD2. The CDR3 loop spans 15 amino acids. V lost 4 bases, J lost 7 bases, and 10 bases stayed unmatched.

The DNA of the CDR3 is TGTGCCAGCAGCTTAGAGGTTGGGGGACTGAACACTGAAGCTTTCTTT. It is translated as CASSLEVGGLNTEAFF. The rearrangement links TRBV7-9 to TRBJ1-1, with a weak D call TRBD1 (5 bases). The CDR3 is made up of 16 amino acids. Germline V lookup: CDR1 SEHNR, CDR2 FQNEAQ (reference sequence). With 1 base removed from V and 0 bases from J, the gap between germline ends came to 12 bases.

The chain employs TRBV4-1 and TRBJ1-4; the match to TRBD1 covers 7 bases. Trimming at V came to 4 bases and at J to 0 bases, leaving 5 bases not matched to a gene. Germline assignment: CDR1 MGHRA and CDR2 YSYEKL. This CDR3 has 16 residues. CDR3 sequence reads: CASSPGQHTTNEKLFF. Here the CDR3 DNA reads TGCGCCAGCAGCCCGGGACAGCACACAACTAATGAAAAACTGTTTTTT.

This clonotype appeared a few times. The genes are TRBV29-1 and TRBJ1-5, with D unresolved. The CDR3 runs to 13 residues. CDR1 and CDR2 from the germline V gene are SQVTM and ANQGSEA. The V and J ends lost 4 bases and 0 bases respectively, with 7 bases between them. Written as DNA, the CDR3 is TGCAGCGTTGCAAGGGATAGCAATCAGCCCCAGCATTTT. Translating it yields CSVARDSNQPQHF.

The chain combines TRBV24-1 with TRBJ2-1; maybe TRBD2 (6 bases). Trimming cost V 4 bases and J 2 bases, with 14 bases left between them. Germline CDR1 is KGHDR and CDR2 is SFDVKD. The CDR3 totals 16 residues. The DNA of the CDR3 is TGTGCCACCAGTGAAGGTTTGGCGGGAACCTACAATGAGCAGTTCTTC. Protein: CATSEGLAGTYNEQFF.

This chain joins TRBV5-1 and TRBJ1-4; a possible D gene is TRBD1 (6 bases). The CDR3 is made up of 15 amino acids. Per the germline V gene, CDR1 is SGHRS and CDR2 is YFSETQ. V lost 4 bases to trimming and J lost 3 bases, with 13 bases between them. CDR3 residues: CASSTEGGPNEKLFF. CDR3 nucleotides: TGCGCCAGCAGCACAGAGGGGGGTCCTAATGAAAAACTGTTTTTT.

V gene TRBV20-1 combines with J gene TRBJ2-3; a weak D match, TRBD2 (5 bases). Germline CDR1 is DFQATT and CDR2 is SNEGSKA (reference sequence). V was shortened by 6 bases and J by 4 bases, with 14 bases between the two germline ends. The CDR3 contains 13 residues. The chain's CDR3 is CSAPRGNPDTQYF. For the CDR3, the DNA is TGCAGTGCGCCGCGAGGGAATCCAGATACGCAGTATTTT.

V gene TRBV12-3 or TRBV12-4 combines with J gene TRBJ1-2, with D uncertain. The CDR3 loop spans 14 amino acids. Trimming pared 7 bases from V and 0 bases from J, leaving 12 bases between. The CDR3 DNA is TGTGCCAGCATCCAAAGCGGGGCTAACTATGGCTACACCTTC. It is translated as CASIQSGANYGYTF.

The V call is TRBV18, the J call TRBJ2-5, with 9 positions matching TRBD1. Germline trimming cut 3 bases from V and 3 bases from J; bases unmatched to any gene: 14. This CDR3 spans 18 amino acids. Per germline, CDR1 KGHSH and CDR2 LQKENI. CDR3 residues: CASSPTEGTGTGKETQYF. DNA for the CDR3: TGTGCCAGCTCACCTACCGAAGGCACCGGGACAGGGAAAGAGACCCAGTACTTC.

CDR3 amino acids: CSARDKTGGANTEAFF. As DNA, the CDR3 is TGCAGTGCTAGAGATAAAACAGGGGGGGCGAACACTGAAGCTTTCTTT. V usage is TRBV20-1 and J usage is TRBJ1-1, with 8 bases matching TRBD1. V dropped 0 bases and J dropped 1; count of bases not matched to a gene: 7. The CDR3 has 16 residues. CDR1 is DFQATT and CDR2 is SNEGSKA in the germline V gene (reference sequence).

The chain combines TRBV4-2 with TRBJ1-6; 7 positions agree with TRBD1. With V trimmed by 2 bases and J by 10 bases, 11 bases remained unmatched. This CDR3 is built from 16 residues. In germline, CDR1 is LGHNA, CDR2 YNFKEQ. CDR3 sequence (DNA): TGTGCCAGCAGCCAAACCCGGACAGGTTTTAGATCACCCCTCCACTTT. Its protein product is CASSQTRTGFRSPLHF.

The chain uses TRBV6-1 and TRBJ2-5; 7 positions agree with TRBD2. Germline loops: CDR1 MNHNS, CDR2 SASEGT. Trimming took 7 bases from V and 4 from J; bases not matched to a gene: 12. The CDR3 covers 15 residues. DNA for the CDR3: TGTGCCAGCACCTTGACTAGCCGGCAGACAGAGACCCAGTACTTC. This encodes CASTLTSRQTETQYF.

This chain joins TRBV11-1 and TRBJ2-6; tentative D call: TRBD1 (6 bases). The germline gives CDR1 SGHAT, CDR2 FQDESV (reference sequence). V lost 1 base to trimming and J lost 4 bases, with 20 bases between them. The CDR3 consists of 19 residues. The CDR3 loop is CASSLGRGGAGSGANVLTF. The DNA for the CDR3 is TGTGCCAGCAGCTTAGGAAGAGGGGGAGCAGGGTCAGGGGCCAACGTCCTGACTTTC.

The chain combines TRBV3-1 with TRBJ1-1; possible D gene TRBD1, 5 bases. This CDR3 comprises 14 residues. V was clipped by 4 bases and J by 10 bases, with 19 bases between them. The germline CDR1 and CDR2 sequences are LGHDT and YNNKEL (reference sequence). This chain's CDR3 is CASSPRAGPLGAFF. CDR3 DNA: TGTGCCAGCAGCCCCCGCGCAGGGCCGCTAGGAGCTTTCTTT.

This chain connects TRBV20-1 to TRBJ2-3; 7 bases are shared with TRBD2. The CDR3 is 13 amino acids. Germline V gene data show CDR1 as DFQATT and CDR2 as SNEGSKA (reference sequence). V lost 7 bases and J lost 2; bases outside the gene matches: 6. The CDR3 sequence: CSVQRGITDTQYF. The CDR3 DNA sequence: TGCAGTGTACAGCGGGGAATCACAGATACGCAGTATTTT.

This clonotype was detected only a few times. The chain joins TRBV2 to TRBJ2-1, with no clear D. The CDR3 covers 16 residues. Trimming removed 0 bases from V and 0 bases from J, with 9 bases in between. The V gene's germline CDR1 is SNHLY and CDR2 FYNNEI. CDR3 nucleotides: TGTGCCAGCAGTGAAGCGCTTGGCAGCTCCTACAATGAGCAGTTCTTC. Its translation: CASSEALGSSYNEQFF. Looking up the rest from reference TRBV2 and TRBJ2-1 gives the full variable domain: EPEVTQTPSHQVTQMGQEVILRCVPISNHLYFYWYRQILGQKVEFLVSFYNNEISEKSEIFDDQFSVERPDGSNFTLKIRSTKLEDSAMYFCASSEALGSSYNEQFFGPGTRLTVL.

The sample holds a few counts of this clonotype. The chain has TRBV20-1 and TRBJ1-4; D might be TRBD1 (5 bases). CDR1 is DFQATT, CDR2 SNEGSKA, per germline (reference sequence). The CDR3 has 12 amino acids. The CDR3 DNA is TGCAGCGCCGGGGCCGAGGATGAAAAACTGTTTTTT. Its protein product is CSAGAEDEKLFF.

A few counts support this clonotype. The chain uses TRBV10-2 and TRBJ1-1; D gene uncertain. The V and J ends lost 7 bases and 4 bases respectively, with 13 bases between them. In germline, CDR1 is WSHSY, CDR2 SAAADI. The CDR3 runs to 13 residues. CDR3 nucleotide sequence: TGCGCCAGCACCTCGGACGGTCGCACTGAAGCTTTCTTT. This sequence encodes CASTSDGRTEAFF.

The table lists this clonotype with a few counts. Here the CDR3 reads CASSQPQPGAEAFF. The CDR3 nucleotides are TGTGCCAGCAGCCAGCCGCAACCAGGGGCTGAAGCTTTCTTT. V gene TRBV4-2 combines with J gene TRBJ1-1, with D possibly being TRBD1 (6 bases). CDR3 length: 14 amino acids. Germline V gene lookup returns CDR1 LGHNA and CDR2 YNFKEQ. V was shortened by 3 bases and J by 6 bases, with 14 bases between the two germline ends.

The V gene is TRBV2, the J gene TRBJ2-1; D possibly corresponds to TRBD1 (6 bases). Looked up from germline, CDR1 is SNHLY and CDR2 is FYNNEI. The V gene lost 3 bases and the J gene lost 7 bases, with 13 bases spanning the gap. CDR3 size: 14 residues. DNA for the CDR3: TGTGCCAGCAGTGACATAGGGGGTAGGAATGAGCAGTTCTTC. Translation gives CASSDIGGRNEQFF.

The chain links TRBV20-1 to TRBJ1-5, with D possibly being TRBD1 (5 bases). The CDR3 totals 13 residues. V was trimmed by 3 bases and J by 8 bases, leaving 14 bases between them. The germline V gene has CDR1 DFQATT and CDR2 SNEGSKA (reference sequence). CDR3 region: CSARGQGSEPQHF. The DNA of the CDR3 is TGCAGTGCTAGGGGGCAGGGTTCGGAGCCCCAGCATTTT.

This clonotype appeared a few times. The CDR3 nucleotides are TGTGCCAGCAGTTTACCCCAGGGATTGTACACTGAAGCTTTCTTT. Translating it yields CASSLPQGLYTEAFF. The chain employs TRBV6-2 or TRBV6-3 and TRBJ1-1; a weak D match, TRBD1 (5 bases). The CDR3 covers 15 residues. Germline values: CDR1 MNHEY, CDR2 SVGEGT. The V end lost 4 bases, the J end lost 3 bases, and 15 bases lay between the germline ends.